The present T cell receptor (beta chain) was sequenced within a study of blood T cell repertoires in COVID-19. In the study overall: From the United States, Italy and Spain came samples of acute and convalescent COVID-19. PBMCs, B-cell-depleted T cells, or T cells provided the cDNA or gDNA that made up the material.

The method was immunoSEQ multiplex PCR; TCRdb's version includes in-frame clones alone and lacks a portion of them. The table records around 150,000 clones, about 83% of them present only once. The sequenced material came from peripheral blood. The receptor's source is a woman of 80 years or more with acute or convalescent COVID-19.

CDR3 DNA: TGTGCCAGCAGTCTAACAGGGAGCACTAATGAAAAACTGTTTTTT. The encoded protein is CASSLTGSTNEKLFF. The chain has TRBV28 and TRBJ1-4; TRBD1 is a possible D gene (6 bases). From germline, CDR1 is MDHEN and CDR2 SYDVKM. CDR3 length equals 15 residues. V lost 5 bases and J 2 bases, leaving 12 bases between the germline ends.